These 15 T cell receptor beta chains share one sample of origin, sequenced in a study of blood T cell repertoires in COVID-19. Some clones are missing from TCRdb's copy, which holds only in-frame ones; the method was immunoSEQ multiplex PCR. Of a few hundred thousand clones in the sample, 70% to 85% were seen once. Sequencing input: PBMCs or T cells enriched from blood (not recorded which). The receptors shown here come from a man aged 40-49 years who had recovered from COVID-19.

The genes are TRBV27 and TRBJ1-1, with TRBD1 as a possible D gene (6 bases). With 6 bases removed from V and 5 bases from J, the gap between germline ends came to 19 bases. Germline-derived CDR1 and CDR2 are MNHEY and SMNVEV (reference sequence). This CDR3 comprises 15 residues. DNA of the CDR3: TGTGCCAGCAGCCCTAGTAACAGGGATCATACTGAAGCTTTCTTT. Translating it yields CASSPSNRDHTEAFF.

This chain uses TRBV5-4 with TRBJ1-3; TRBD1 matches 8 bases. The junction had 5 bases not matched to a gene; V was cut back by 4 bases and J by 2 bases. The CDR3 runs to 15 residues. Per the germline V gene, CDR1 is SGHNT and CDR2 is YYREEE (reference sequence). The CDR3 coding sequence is TGTGCCAGCAGCGTGGCAGGGGGCCCTGGAAACACCATATATTTT. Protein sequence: CASSVAGGPGNTIYF.

Written as DNA, the CDR3 is TGTGCCATCACCTCTAGCGGGAGTTTGAATGAGCAGTTCTTC. This translates into CAITSSGSLNEQFF. The V call is TRBV10-3, the J call TRBJ2-1; 10 nucleotides align to TRBD2. The V gene end was trimmed by 7 bases and the J gene end by 7 bases; junction bases not matched to a gene: 7. Germline V lookup: CDR1 ENHRY, CDR2 SYGVKD. The CDR3 contains 14 residues.

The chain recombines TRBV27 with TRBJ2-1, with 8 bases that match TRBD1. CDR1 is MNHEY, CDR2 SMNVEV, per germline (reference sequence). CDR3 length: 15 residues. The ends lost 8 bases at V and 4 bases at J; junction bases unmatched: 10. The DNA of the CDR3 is TGTGCCAGCTGCCTTCAACAGGGGGTTTACAATGAGCAGTTCTTC. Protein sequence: CASCLQQGVYNEQFF.

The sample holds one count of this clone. The CDR3 DNA follows: TGTGCCAGCAGCATCAACAGGGGCGCCAATTCACCCCTCCACTTT. Translating it yields CASSINRGANSPLHF. The V call is TRBV7-2, the J call TRBJ1-6, with TRBD1 matching over 7 bases. With V trimmed by 5 bases and J by 7 bases, 8 bases remained unmatched. CDR3 length equals 15 residues. Germline V lookup: CDR1 SGHTA, CDR2 FQGNSA.

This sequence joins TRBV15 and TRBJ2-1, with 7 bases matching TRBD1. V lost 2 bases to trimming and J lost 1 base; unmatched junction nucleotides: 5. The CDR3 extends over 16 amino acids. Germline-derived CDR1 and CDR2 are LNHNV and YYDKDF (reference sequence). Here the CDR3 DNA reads TGTGCCACCAGCAGAAACAGGGGAACGTCCTACAATGAGCAGTTCTTC. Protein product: CATSRNRGTSYNEQFF.

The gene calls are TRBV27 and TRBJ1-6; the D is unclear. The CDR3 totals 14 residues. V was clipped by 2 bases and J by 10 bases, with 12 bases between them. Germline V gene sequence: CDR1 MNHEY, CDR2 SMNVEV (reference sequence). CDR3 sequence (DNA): TGTGCCAGCAGTTTAGTCGGCGGAAGATCACCCCTCCACTTT. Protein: CASSLVGGRSPLHF.

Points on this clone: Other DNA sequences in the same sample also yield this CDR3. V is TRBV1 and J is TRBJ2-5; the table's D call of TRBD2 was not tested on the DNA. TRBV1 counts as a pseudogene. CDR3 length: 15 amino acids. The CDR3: CTSGPFSGRGETQYF. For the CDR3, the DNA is TGCACCAGCGGTCCCTTTAGCGGGAGGGGGGAGACCCAGTACTTC.

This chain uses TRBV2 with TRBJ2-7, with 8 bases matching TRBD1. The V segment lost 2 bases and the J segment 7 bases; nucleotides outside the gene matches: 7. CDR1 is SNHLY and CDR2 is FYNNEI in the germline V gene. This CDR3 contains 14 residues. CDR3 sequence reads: CASSELDRVREQYF. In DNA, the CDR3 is TGTGCCAGCAGTGAACTGGACAGGGTGAGGGAGCAGTACTTC.

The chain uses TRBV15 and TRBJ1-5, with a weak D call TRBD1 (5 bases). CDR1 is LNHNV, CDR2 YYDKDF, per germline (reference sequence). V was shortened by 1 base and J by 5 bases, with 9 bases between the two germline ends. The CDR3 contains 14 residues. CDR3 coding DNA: TGTGCCACCAGCAGAGGGACATCCTATCAGCCCCAGCATTTT. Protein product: CATSRGTSYQPQHF.

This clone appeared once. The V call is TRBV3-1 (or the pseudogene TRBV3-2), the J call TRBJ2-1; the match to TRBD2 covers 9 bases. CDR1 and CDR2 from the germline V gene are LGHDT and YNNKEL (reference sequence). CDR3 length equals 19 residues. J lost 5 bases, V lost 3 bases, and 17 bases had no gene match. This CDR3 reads CASSHNAGVRGRANNEQFF. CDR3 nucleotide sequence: TGTGCCAGCAGCCACAATGCAGGGGTGCGCGGGAGGGCTAACAATGAGCAGTTCTTC.

Here the CDR3 reads CASSLMGLAAYNEQFF. CDR3 nucleotides: TGTGCCAGCAGTTTAATGGGACTAGCGGCCTACAATGAGCAGTTCTTC. The chain links TRBV27 to TRBJ2-1; TRBD2 aligns across 11 bases. Germline assignment: CDR1 MNHEY and CDR2 SMNVEV (reference sequence). The V and J ends lost 2 bases and 2 bases, in that order; junction bases with no gene match: 2. The CDR3 consists of 16 residues.

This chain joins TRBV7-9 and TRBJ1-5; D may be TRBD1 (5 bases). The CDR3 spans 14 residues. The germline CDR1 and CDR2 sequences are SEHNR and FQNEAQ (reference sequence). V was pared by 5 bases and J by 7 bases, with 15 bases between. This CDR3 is CASSPLRGGQPQHF. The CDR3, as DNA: TGTGCCAGCAGCCCACTTAGGGGAGGACAGCCCCAGCATTTT.

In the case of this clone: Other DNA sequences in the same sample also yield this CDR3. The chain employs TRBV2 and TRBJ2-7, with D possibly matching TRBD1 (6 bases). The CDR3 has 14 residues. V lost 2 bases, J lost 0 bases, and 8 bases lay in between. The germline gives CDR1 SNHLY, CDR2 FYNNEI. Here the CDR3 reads CASSEQGSSYEQYF. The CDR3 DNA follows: TGTGCCAGCAGTGAACAGGGGAGCTCCTACGAGCAGTACTTC. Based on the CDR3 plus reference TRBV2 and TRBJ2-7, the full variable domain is EPEVTQTPSHQVTQMGQEVILRCVPISNHLYFYWYRQILGQKVEFLVSFYNNEISEKSEIFDDQFSVERPDGSNFTLKIRSTKLEDSAMYFCASSEQGSSYEQYFGPGTRLTVT.

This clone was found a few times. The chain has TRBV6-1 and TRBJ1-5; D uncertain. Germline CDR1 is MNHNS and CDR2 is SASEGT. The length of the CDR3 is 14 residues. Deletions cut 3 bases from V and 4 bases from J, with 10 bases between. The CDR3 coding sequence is TGTGCCAGCAGTGATTACAGACCGAATCAGCCCCAGCATTTT. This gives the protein CASSDYRPNQPQHF.